This T cell receptor beta chain comes out of a study of technical replicates of blood from a few donors. Measured with immunoSEQ multiplex PCR; TCRdb has only the in-frame clones, and not every one. The sample has some 74,000 clones; around 95% are singletons. The CDR3 runs 14 residues. The germline V gene encodes CDR1 SSHAT and CDR2 FNYEAQ (reference sequence). Worth noting for this clone: A read error may produce the germline difference seen at one junction end.

The sequence was collected from a human donor in good health. Input material: T cells isolated from PBMCs. The chain employs TRBV7-7 and TRBJ2-3; possibly TRBD2 for D (7 bases). The CDR3 sequence is CASRPIGGLDTQYF. The CDR3, as DNA: TGTGCTAGCAGGCCTATCGGGGGGCTGGATACGCAGTATTTT.